A selection of T cell receptor beta chains follows, all from one sample in a study of technical replicates of blood from a handful of donors. Clones were sequenced by immunoSEQ multiplex PCR, and TCRdb holds only the in-frame ones, with some missing. Among roughly 80,000 clones listed, less than 95% were seen once. Material: T cells isolated from PBMCs. Every receptor here comes from a human donor in good health. The CDR3 runs from the conserved cysteine through the conserved F or W. D genes are given only for firm matches. Clone size is shown for a subset of rows, as once, few, many or a class of expanded clone.

D gene: TRBD1
clone size: -
J gene: TRBJ2-7
V gene: TRBV7-6
CDR3 protein: CASSRGTGDWEQYF
CDR3 DNA: TGTGCCAGCAGCCGCGGCACAGGGGATTGGGAGCAGTACTTC

D gene: -
clone size: once
J gene: TRBJ2-7
V gene: TRBV4-1
CDR3 protein: CASSRTQRGGPPAAYEQYF
CDR3 DNA: TGCGCCAGCAGCCGTACCCAAAGGGGGGGGCCCCCGGCCGCCTACGAGCAGTACTTC

D gene: -
clone size: -
J gene: TRBJ2-5
V gene: TRBV11-3
CDR3 protein: CASSLRVGGQETQYF
CDR3 DNA: TGTGCCAGCAGCTTAAGGGTAGGGGGACAAGAGACCCAGTACTTC

D gene: TRBD2
clone size: -
J gene: TRBJ2-1
V gene: TRBV5-1
CDR3 protein: CASSLKREYNEQFF
CDR3 DNA: TGCGCCAGCAGCTTAAAGCGGGAGTATAATGAGCAGTTCTTC

D gene: TRBD1
clone size: -
J gene: TRBJ1-1
V gene: TRBV27
CDR3 protein: CASTPGTGRTEAFF
CDR3 DNA: TGTGCCAGCACGCCTGGGACAGGGAGGACTGAAGCTTTCTTT

D gene: TRBD2
clone size: -
J gene: TRBJ2-5
V gene: TRBV7-6
CDR3 protein: CASSLGLVGETQYF
CDR3 DNA: TGTGCCAGCAGCTTGGGACTAGTCGGAGAGACCCAGTACTTC

D gene: -
clone size: -
J gene: TRBJ1-1
V gene: TRBV7-8
CDR3 protein: CASAGLDTEAFF
CDR3 DNA: TGTGCCAGCGCAGGGCTGGACACTGAAGCTTTCTTT

D gene: -
clone size: -
J gene: TRBJ2-1
V gene: TRBV9
CDR3 protein: CASSVATRAYNEQFF
CDR3 DNA: TGTGCCAGCAGCGTAGCTACCAGGGCATACAATGAGCAGTTCTTC

D gene: -
clone size: -
J gene: TRBJ1-2
V gene: TRBV27
CDR3 protein: CASSPSQGVYTF
CDR3 DNA: TGTGCCAGCAGCCCAAGTCAAGGGGTCTACACCTTC

D gene: TRBD1
clone size: once
J gene: TRBJ2-3
V gene: TRBV30
CDR3 protein: CAWRGDRVTDTQYF
CDR3 DNA: TGTGCCTGGAGGGGGGACAGGGTAACAGATACGCAGTATTTT

D gene: -
clone size: -
J gene: TRBJ1-2
V gene: TRBV28
CDR3 protein: CASSLSGFYGYTF
CDR3 DNA: TGTGCCAGCAGTTTAAGTGGCTTCTATGGCTACACCTTC

D gene: TRBD2
clone size: -
J gene: TRBJ2-7
V gene: TRBV27
CDR3 protein: CASSRSSGRSYEQYF
CDR3 DNA: TGTGCCAGCAGCCGTAGTAGCGGGAGATCCTACGAGCAGTACTTC

D gene: -
clone size: once
J gene: TRBJ2-7
V gene: TRBV18
CDR3 protein: CASSPADISYEQYF
CDR3 DNA: TGTGCCAGCTCACCAGCGGACATCTCCTACGAGCAGTACTTC

D gene: TRBD1
clone size: once
J gene: TRBJ2-5
V gene: TRBV25-1
CDR3 protein: CASDSNRGETQYF
CDR3 DNA: TGTGCCAGCGATTCAAACAGGGGAGAGACCCAGTACTTC

D gene: -
clone size: -
J gene: TRBJ1-1
V gene: TRBV27
CDR3 protein: CASSLGDTEAFF
CDR3 DNA: TGTGCCAGCAGCCTAGGGGACACTGAAGCTTTCTTT

D gene: -
clone size: -
J gene: TRBJ2-7
V gene: TRBV6-1
CDR3 protein: CASSRQDPEQYF
CDR3 DNA: TGTGCCAGCAGTAGACAGGACCCCGAGCAGTACTTC

D gene: -
clone size: -
J gene: TRBJ2-5
V gene: TRBV27
CDR3 protein: CASSLYGGETQYF
CDR3 DNA: TGTGCCAGCAGTTTGTACGGGGGTGAGACCCAGTACTTC

D gene: TRBD1
clone size: -
J gene: TRBJ2-1
V gene: TRBV5-1
CDR3 protein: CASSLDRANEQFF
CDR3 DNA: TGCGCCAGCAGCTTAGACAGGGCCAATGAGCAGTTCTTC

D gene: -
clone size: -
J gene: TRBJ2-3
V gene: TRBV4-2
CDR3 protein: CASSQEEPPDSTYF
CDR3 DNA: TGTGCCAGCAGCCAAGAGGAACCCCCGGACAGCACGTATTTT

D gene: -
clone size: -
J gene: TRBJ2-1
V gene: TRBV4-2
CDR3 protein: CASSQDSGSSYNEQFF
CDR3 DNA: TGTGCCAGCAGCCAAGATAGCGGTAGCTCCTACAATGAGCAGTTCTTC

D gene: -
clone size: -
J gene: TRBJ2-7
V gene: TRBV27
CDR3 protein: CASSFNSYEQYF
CDR3 DNA: TGTGCCAGCAGTTTCAACTCCTACGAGCAGTACTTC

D gene: -
clone size: -
J gene: TRBJ2-2
V gene: TRBV7-3
CDR3 protein: CASSLNAGLTGELFF
CDR3 DNA: TGTGCCAGCAGCTTAAACGCGGGATTGACCGGGGAGCTGTTTTTT

D gene: -
clone size: -
J gene: TRBJ2-5
V gene: TRBV5-1
CDR3 protein: CASSLDGAQETQYF
CDR3 DNA: TGCGCCAGCAGCTTGGATGGGGCTCAGGAGACCCAGTACTTC

D gene: TRBD2
clone size: -
J gene: TRBJ2-3
V gene: TRBV10-1
CDR3 protein: CASSEVAGRTDTQYF
CDR3 DNA: TGCGCCAGCAGTGAGGTAGCGGGTCGCACAGATACGCAGTATTTT

D gene: -
clone size: -
J gene: TRBJ1-5
V gene: TRBV7-2
CDR3 protein: CASSYVQGRGSNQPQHF
CDR3 DNA: TGTGCCAGCAGCTACGTCCAGGGGCGGGGGAGCAATCAGCCCCAGCATTTT

D gene: TRBD1
clone size: -
J gene: TRBJ1-1
V gene: TRBV13
CDR3 protein: CASSDPQGESQAFF
CDR3 DNA: TGTGCCAGCAGCGATCCACAGGGGGAGTCCCAAGCTTTCTTT

D gene: TRBD1
clone size: few
J gene: TRBJ1-5
V gene: TRBV7-2
CDR3 protein: CASSPRTGNQPQHF
CDR3 DNA: TGTGCCAGCAGCCCGAGGACAGGGAATCAGCCCCAGCATTTT

D gene: TRBD1
clone size: -
J gene: TRBJ2-2
V gene: TRBV11-2
CDR3 protein: CASSLPRQGAINTGELFF
CDR3 DNA: TGTGCCAGCAGCTTACCACGACAGGGGGCTATTAACACCGGGGAGCTGTTTTTT

D gene: TRBD1
clone size: -
J gene: TRBJ1-1
V gene: TRBV2
CDR3 protein: CASSVLETGRTEAFF
CDR3 DNA: TGTGCCAGCAGTGTTCTTGAGACAGGGCGTACTGAAGCTTTCTTT

D gene: TRBD1
clone size: once
J gene: TRBJ1-2
V gene: TRBV11-3
CDR3 protein: CASSPGQGKGYTF
CDR3 DNA: TGTGCCAGCAGCCCGGGACAGGGGAAGGGCTACACCTTC

D gene: -
clone size: -
J gene: TRBJ1-2
V gene: TRBV4-2
CDR3 protein: CASSQYSRGEWGYTF
CDR3 DNA: TGTGCCAGCAGCCAATACTCCAGGGGAGAATGGGGCTACACCTTC

D gene: TRBD2
clone size: once
J gene: TRBJ2-7
V gene: TRBV5-1
CDR3 protein: CASSLSGSHEQYF
CDR3 DNA: TGCGCCAGCAGCTTAAGCGGGAGCCACGAGCAGTACTTC

D gene: -
clone size: -
J gene: TRBJ1-1
V gene: TRBV28
CDR3 protein: CASSLSPRRRNTEAFF
CDR3 DNA: TGTGCCAGCAGTTTATCCCCCAGACGGAGGAACACTGAAGCTTTCTTT

D gene: TRBD2
clone size: -
J gene: TRBJ2-1
V gene: TRBV7-2
CDR3 protein: CASRRLAGGHIDNEQFF
CDR3 DNA: TGTGCCAGCAGACGTTTAGCGGGAGGTCACATAGACAATGAGCAGTTCTTC

D gene: -
clone size: -
J gene: TRBJ1-3
V gene: TRBV7-7
CDR3 protein: CASSLGGPDSGNTIYF
CDR3 DNA: TGTGCCAGCAGCTTAGGGGGGCCCGACTCTGGAAACACCATATATTTT

D gene: TRBD1
clone size: -
J gene: TRBJ2-7
V gene: TRBV6-5
CDR3 protein: CASSLGQGQNEQYF
CDR3 DNA: TGTGCCAGCAGTTTGGGACAGGGGCAAAACGAGCAGTACTTC

D gene: -
clone size: -
J gene: TRBJ2-3
V gene: TRBV4-1
CDR3 protein: CASSQGDNPARGTQYF
CDR3 DNA: TGCGCCAGCAGCCAAGGGGACAATCCGGCACGGGGTACGCAGTATTTT

D gene: -
clone size: -
J gene: TRBJ2-1
V gene: TRBV11-1
CDR3 protein: CASSLVYHSYNEQFF
CDR3 DNA: TGTGCCAGCAGCTTAGTCTATCACTCCTACAATGAGCAGTTCTTC

D gene: -
clone size: -
J gene: TRBJ2-3
V gene: TRBV29-1
CDR3 protein: CSVDTASTDTQYF
CDR3 DNA: TGCAGCGTTGACACAGCCAGCACAGATACGCAGTATTTT

D gene: TRBD1
clone size: -
J gene: TRBJ1-1
V gene: TRBV6-1
CDR3 protein: CASSGQGGSTEAFF
CDR3 DNA: TGTGCCAGCAGCGGGCAGGGGGGAAGTACTGAAGCTTTCTTT

D gene: -
clone size: -
J gene: TRBJ2-2
V gene: TRBV30
CDR3 protein: CAWSGWGAGELFF
CDR3 DNA: TGTGCCTGGAGTGGTTGGGGGGCCGGGGAGCTGTTTTTT

D gene: TRBD2
clone size: -
J gene: TRBJ2-3
V gene: TRBV2
CDR3 protein: CASSAAGADTQYF
CDR3 DNA: TGTGCCAGCAGTGCGGCGGGGGCAGATACGCAGTATTTT

D gene: -
clone size: -
J gene: TRBJ1-2
V gene: TRBV29-1
CDR3 protein: CSVITNYGYTF
CDR3 DNA: TGCAGCGTTATAACTAACTATGGCTACACCTTC

D gene: -
clone size: -
J gene: TRBJ2-5
V gene: TRBV29-1
CDR3 protein: CSGTGRRETQYF
CDR3 DNA: TGCAGCGGGACCGGGAGAAGAGAGACCCAGTACTTC

D gene: -
clone size: -
J gene: TRBJ2-3
V gene: TRBV28
CDR3 protein: CASSPSGKDTQYF
CDR3 DNA: TGTGCCAGCAGTCCCTCAGGGAAAGATACGCAGTATTTT

D gene: -
clone size: -
J gene: TRBJ1-5
V gene: TRBV6-1
CDR3 protein: CASSDSGFQPQHF
CDR3 DNA: TGTGCCAGCAGTGACTCAGGGTTTCAGCCCCAGCATTTT

D gene: TRBD2
clone size: -
J gene: TRBJ2-1
V gene: TRBV7-9
CDR3 protein: CASSGFVAGGPREQFF
CDR3 DNA: TGTGCCAGCAGCGGTTTCGTAGCGGGAGGGCCTAGAGAGCAGTTCTTC

D gene: TRBD2
clone size: once
J gene: TRBJ2-3
V gene: TRBV29-1
CDR3 protein: CSVEDRTSRRTDTQYF
CDR3 DNA: TGCAGCGTTGAAGACCGGACTAGCCGCCGCACAGATACGCAGTATTTT

D gene: -
clone size: -
J gene: TRBJ1-5
V gene: TRBV19
CDR3 protein: CASSIIQGPLNQPQHF
CDR3 DNA: TGTGCCAGTAGTATCATCCAGGGCCCTTTAAATCAGCCCCAGCATTTT

D gene: -
clone size: -
J gene: TRBJ2-3
V gene: TRBV30
CDR3 protein: CAWRLGVDTDTQYF
CDR3 DNA: TGTGCCTGGAGATTGGGAGTGGACACAGATACGCAGTATTTT

D gene: -
clone size: once
J gene: TRBJ1-4
V gene: TRBV5-6
CDR3 protein: CASSRYGGNEKLFF
CDR3 DNA: TGTGCCAGCAGCCGATACGGGGGAAATGAAAAACTGTTTTTT

D gene: TRBD2
clone size: -
J gene: TRBJ2-1
V gene: TRBV27
CDR3 protein: CASSSHPTSGVYEQFF
CDR3 DNA: TGTGCCAGCAGTTCACACCCGACTAGCGGGGTCTATGAGCAGTTCTTC

D gene: TRBD2
clone size: -
J gene: TRBJ2-7
V gene: TRBV6-5
CDR3 protein: CASSSRAGPNTYEQYF
CDR3 DNA: TGTGCCAGCAGTTCCCGAGCGGGACCAAACACCTACGAGCAGTACTTC

D gene: -
clone size: -
J gene: TRBJ2-1
V gene: TRBV5-6
CDR3 protein: CASSWVGEQFF
CDR3 DNA: TGTGCCAGCAGCTGGGTCGGGGAGCAGTTCTTC

D gene: -
clone size: -
J gene: TRBJ2-3
V gene: TRBV7-9
CDR3 protein: CASSFGGLLTDTQYF
CDR3 DNA: TGTGCCAGCAGCTTTGGAGGGCTTCTCACAGATACGCAGTATTTT